These 14 T cell receptor beta chains were all obtained from the same sample, sequenced in a study of cytomegalovirus exposure and HLA in healthy donors. Data came from immunoSEQ multiplex PCR; TCRdb stores just in-frame clones and leaves some out. The top ten hold about 2.5% of the sample, which has hundreds of thousands of clones, around nine tenths seen once. The sample consisted of PBMCs. All receptors come from a man between 18 and 35 years old in good health and CMV-seronegative.

The gene calls are TRBV25-1 and TRBJ2-7, with D hard to call. V dropped 3 bases and J dropped 3 bases, with 3 bases sitting between them. The CDR3 has 11 residues. Germline V gene lookup returns CDR1 MGHDK and CDR2 SYGVNS. The CDR3 DNA reads as TGTGCCAGCAGTGACTACTACGAGCAGTACTTC. This encodes CASSDYYEQYF.

CDR3 coding DNA: TGTGCCAGTGGGCGACCGACACCAAGCTCCTACGAGCAGTACTTC. Translation gives CASGRPTPSSYEQYF. V and J are TRBV6-5 and TRBJ2-7; D ambiguous. This CDR3 comprises 15 residues. Germline CDR1 MNHEY, CDR2 SVGAGI. Trimming shortened V by 9 bases and J by 0 bases, and 18 bases separated the two germline ends.

The chain carries TRBV6-6 and TRBJ1-5, with TRBD1 matching 7 bases. The CDR3 contains 15 residues. After removal of 6 bases from V and 4 bases from J, the junction contained 9 bases not matched to a gene. Per germline, CDR1 MNHNY and CDR2 SVGAGI (reference sequence). This CDR3 reads CASREGGAGNQPQHF. CDR3 in DNA: TGTGCCAGCAGAGAAGGGGGCGCGGGAAATCAGCCCCAGCATTTT.

This chain uses TRBV5-1 with TRBJ2-1, with 7 bases that match TRBD2. The V gene end was trimmed by 5 bases and the J gene end by 7 bases; junction bases not matched to a gene: 12. The germline gives CDR1 SGHRS, CDR2 YFSETQ. The CDR3 is 15 amino acids. The CDR3 coding sequence is TGCGCCAGCAGTAGTCTTGGGGAGGGCTTAAATGAGCAGTTCTTC. As protein: CASSSLGEGLNEQFF.

This rearrangement joins TRBV7-2 to TRBJ1-1; a possible D gene is TRBD1 (6 bases). The CDR3 is made up of 14 amino acids. Germline V gene sequence: CDR1 SGHTA, CDR2 FQGNSA. Deletions cut 2 bases from V and 1 base from J, with 8 bases between. The DNA for the CDR3 is TGTGCCAGCAGCTTATTGGGACAGAACACTGAAGCTTTCTTT. It codes for CASSLLGQNTEAFF.

CDR3 amino acids: CASSLGQNSNQPQHF. In nucleotides, the CDR3 is TGCGCCAGCAGCTTGGGGCAGAATAGCAATCAGCCCCAGCATTTT. The gene calls are TRBV5-1 and TRBJ1-5; D unresolved. The CDR3 is 15 amino acids. Trimming took 0 bases from V and 0 from J, leaving 7 bases between them. The germline V gene encodes CDR1 SGHRS and CDR2 YFSETQ. The variable domain in full, with the rest retrieved from reference TRBV5-1 and TRBJ1-5, is KAGVTQTPRYLIKTRGQQVTLSCSPISGHRSVSWYQQTPGQGLQFLFEYFSETQRNKGNFPGRFSGRQFSNSRSEMNVSTLELGDSALYLCASSLGQNSNQPQHFGDGTRLSIL.

The chain has TRBV18 and TRBJ1-1; 10 bases map to TRBD1. The CDR3 spans 20 residues. V shed 6 bases, J shed 0 bases, and the junction held 19 bases outside the gene matches. Germline loops: CDR1 KGHSH, CDR2 LQKENI. CDR3 nucleotide sequence: TGTGCCAGCTCCGATAGCGGTGTGGGACAGGGGAACCTCATGAACACTGAAGCTTTCTTT. It translates to CASSDSGVGQGNLMNTEAFF.

This chain links TRBV6-6 with TRBJ1-4, with D hard to call. The ends were cut back, 6 bases at V and 3 bases at J, with 5 bases in the middle. The germline V gene encodes CDR1 MNHNY and CDR2 SVGAGI (reference sequence). The CDR3 has 12 amino acids. Here the CDR3 DNA reads TGTGCCAGCAGCAATTCTAATGAAAAACTGTTTTTT. It is translated as CASSNSNEKLFF.

The V and J genes are TRBV5-8 and TRBJ2-1, with D possibly TRBD1 on 7 matching bases. Per the germline V gene, CDR1 is SGHTS and CDR2 is YDEGEE. The CDR3 length is 15 residues. Trimming pared 2 bases from V and 6 bases from J, leaving 15 bases between. The CDR3: CASSFGGQYGNEQFF. For the CDR3, the DNA is TGTGCCAGCAGCTTCGGGGGACAGTACGGCAATGAGCAGTTCTTC.

This chain uses TRBV6-1 with TRBJ2-6; no firm D call. This CDR3 is 14 amino acids long. Germline V lookup: CDR1 MNHNS, CDR2 SASEGT. Trimming cost V 4 bases and J 2 bases, with 6 bases left between them. CDR3 region: CASSVAAGANVLTF. The CDR3 DNA follows: TGTGCCAGCAGTGTGGCAGCTGGGGCCAACGTCCTGACTTTC.

V is TRBV7-9 and J is TRBJ1-1; D might be TRBD1 (6 bases). V was pared by 6 bases and J by 4 bases, with 15 bases between. Per germline, CDR1 SEHNR and CDR2 FQNEAQ (reference sequence). The CDR3 runs to 14 residues. The CDR3 DNA sequence: TGTGCCAGCAGTCCCGGGACAATGGTCACTGAAGCTTTCTTT. Encoded protein: CASSPGTMVTEAFF.

The chain carries TRBV11-2 and TRBJ2-1, with D hard to call. Germline V lookup: CDR1 SGHAT, CDR2 FQNNGV. The V end was cut by 5 bases, the J end by 10 bases, with 12 bases between. The CDR3 extends over 12 amino acids. This chain's CDR3 is CASSQVSGEQFF. In DNA form, the CDR3 reads TGTGCCAGCAGCCAGGTTTCCGGCGAGCAGTTCTTC.

The chain links TRBV4-2 to TRBJ2-7, with 9 bases matching TRBD1. CDR3 size: 19 residues. Germline lookup yields CDR1 LGHNA and CDR2 YNFKEQ. V dropped 2 bases and J dropped 5; count of bases not matched to a gene: 19. CDR3 nucleotides: TGTGCCAGCAGCCAACGTAAAAGGACCAGGGACAGGGACCCCCACGAGCAGTACTTC. This translates into CASSQRKRTRDRDPHEQYF.

The chain is built from TRBV5-1 and TRBJ2-7, with TRBD2 as a possible D gene (5 bases). CDR1 is SGHRS and CDR2 is YFSETQ in the germline V gene. This CDR3 is built from 14 residues. Deletions cut 0 bases from V and 4 bases from J, with 11 bases between. The CDR3 spells CASSLDGDGYEQYF. The CDR3 region has the DNA TGCGCCAGCAGCTTGGACGGGGATGGTTACGAGCAGTACTTC.